The 27 T cell receptor beta chains in this list originate from one sample, sequenced in a study of CD8 T cells in Susac syndrome. RNA totalling roughly 0.5 to 1 ug underwent reverse transcription with random hexamers. TCRdb re-called the immunoSEQ multiplex PCR reads with MiXCR, one entry per CDR3 protein. This sample has a few hundred thousand distinct CDR3 sequences, with around 91% found just once. The sample was CD8+ T cells from PBMCs. The receptors were gathered from a human donor with multiple sclerosis.

The rearrangement links TRBV6-5 to TRBJ1-5; perhaps TRBD1 as D (6 bases). Germline CDR1 reads MNHEY; CDR2 reads SVGAGI. The CDR3 length is 13 residues. The V end lost 8 bases, the J end lost 6 bases, and 14 bases lay between the germline ends. The CDR3 loop is CASSPGESQPQHF. Written as DNA, the CDR3 is TGTGCCAGCTCCCCAGGGGAGAGTCAGCCCCAGCATTTT.

V is TRBV6-2 or TRBV6-3 and J is TRBJ2-3; D is uncertain. Germline V lookup: CDR1 MNHEY, CDR2 SVGEGT. V was shortened by 4 bases and J by 1 base, with 12 bases between the two germline ends. This CDR3 is built from 15 residues. The CDR3, as DNA: TGTGCCAGCAGTTTAAACTTAATCCGCACAGATACGCAGTATTTT. Translating gives CASSLNLIRTDTQYF.

This chain connects TRBV3-1 to TRBJ1-2; 8 positions agree with TRBD1. In germline, CDR1 is LGHDT, CDR2 YNNKEL (reference sequence). CDR3 length: 18 amino acids. The V segment lost 0 bases and the J segment 4 bases; nucleotides outside the gene matches: 13. CDR3 sequence reads: CASSQDQGSGGASYGYTF. The CDR3 DNA reads as TGTGCCAGCAGCCAAGATCAGGGCTCAGGGGGCGCTTCCTATGGCTACACCTTC.

The CDR3 sequence: CATSESAGEGNEQFF. Written as DNA, the CDR3 is TGTGCCACCAGTGAGTCCGCGGGAGAAGGCAATGAGCAGTTCTTC. J is TRBJ2-1 and V is TRBV24-1; TRBD2 matches 7 bases. In germline, CDR1 is KGHDR, CDR2 SFDVKD. V gave up 4 bases and J gave up 6 bases; unmatched junction bases: 8. The CDR3 is 15 amino acids.

In this sample, this clonotype turned up a few times. This chain uses TRBV11-3 with TRBJ2-7; 10 bases match TRBD1. The CDR3 sequence is 15 residues long. Trimming took 5 bases from V and 0 from J; bases not matched to a gene: 4. Germline CDR1 is SGHNT and CDR2 is YENEEA. The CDR3 sequence is CASSPGTGVSYEQYF. The CDR3 nucleotides read TGTGCCAGCAGCCCAGGGACAGGGGTCTCCTACGAGCAGTACTTC.

The chain carries TRBV4-1 and TRBJ2-2; 7 bases fit TRBD2. Germline loops: CDR1 MGHRA, CDR2 YSYEKL. The CDR3 is 15 residues long. J gave up 7 bases and V 3 bases, and 8 bases lay outside the gene matches. The CDR3 is CASSHDGTGGGELFF. The CDR3 DNA is TGCGCCAGCAGCCACGATGGAACGGGAGGCGGGGAGCTGTTTTTT.

The chain joins TRBV28 to TRBJ2-4; no definite D call. The CDR3 runs 13 residues. From germline, CDR1 is MDHEN and CDR2 SYDVKM. V was pared by 4 bases and J by 4 bases, with 8 bases between. CDR3 sequence reads: CASSSLNKNIQYF. CDR3 in DNA: TGTGCCAGCAGTTCCCTCAATAAAAACATTCAGTACTTC.

The rearrangement links TRBV6-1 to TRBJ2-5; maybe TRBD1 (6 bases). V lost 5 bases to trimming and J lost 7 bases, with 17 bases between them. Germline CDR1 MNHNS, CDR2 SASEGT. This CDR3 has 14 amino acids. CDR3 bases: TGTGCCAGCAGTCCCGGGACCCTAGGGGGGACCCAGTACTTC. This encodes CASSPGTLGGTQYF.

The V gene is TRBV11-2, the J gene TRBJ2-1, with 8 bases that match TRBD2. Germline CDR1 reads SGHAT; CDR2 reads FQNNGV. The CDR3 has 13 amino acids. The junction had 0 bases not matched to a gene; V was cut back by 3 bases and J by 5 bases. The CDR3 region is CASSFSGNNEQFF. In DNA, the CDR3 is TGTGCCAGCAGCTTTAGCGGGAACAATGAGCAGTTCTTC.

CDR3 region: CASSFMPSNTGELFF. The DNA for the CDR3 is TGTGCCAGCAGTTTTATGCCTTCGAACACCGGGGAGCTGTTTTTT. V is TRBV28 and J is TRBJ2-2; no reliable D call. The CDR3 is made up of 15 amino acids. Trimming removed 3 bases from V and 0 bases from J, with 8 bases in between. CDR1 is MDHEN and CDR2 is SYDVKM in the germline V gene.

The V call is TRBV7-3, the J call TRBJ2-5; 8 bases align to TRBD2. Gene TRBJ2-7 matches the end of the DNA better, so the J call may be wrong. This CDR3 has 14 amino acids. CDR1 is SGHTA, CDR2 FQGTGA, per germline. CDR3 bases: TGTGCCAGCAGCTTAGGACCGGGAGGGAGCGAGCAGTACTTC. It translates to CASSLGPGGSEQYF.

The DNA for the CDR3 is TGTGCCAGCAGGTCCCTCGGGTATTCTTACGAGCAGTACTTC. Protein: CASRSLGYSYEQYF. The chain links TRBV13 to TRBJ2-7; the D is unclear. V lost 6 bases and J lost 4, with 16 bases in between. The CDR3 is 14 amino acids. Germline loops: CDR1 PRHDT, CDR2 FYEKMQ (reference sequence).

This chain connects TRBV10-2 to TRBJ1-2; D remains ambiguous. V was pared by 8 bases and J by 0 bases, with 10 bases between. Per germline, CDR1 WSHSY and CDR2 SAAADI. The CDR3 contains 13 residues. CDR3 sequence reads: CASSPMANYGYTF. The CDR3 bases are TGCGCCAGCTCCCCCATGGCTAACTATGGCTACACCTTC.

V is TRBV20-1 and J is TRBJ2-3, with unresolved D. This CDR3 contains 15 residues. V was cut by 2 bases and J by 0 bases, with 12 bases left in between. The germline CDR1 and CDR2 sequences are DFQATT and SNEGSKA (reference sequence). The CDR3 is CSARSMELSTDTQYF. The CDR3 nucleotides read TGCAGTGCTAGATCGATGGAGCTTAGCACAGATACGCAGTATTTT.

The V and J genes are TRBV4-1 and TRBJ2-3, with 10 bases aligning to TRBD1. V was pared by 0 bases and J by 3 bases, with 0 bases of the junction left unmatched. Germline V lookup: CDR1 MGHRA, CDR2 YSYEKL. CDR3 length: 15 amino acids. CDR3 amino acids: CASSQEDRGTDTQYF. In DNA, the CDR3 is TGCGCCAGCAGCCAAGAGGACAGGGGGACAGATACGCAGTATTTT.

This clonotype appeared a single time. J is TRBJ2-7 and V is TRBV3-1; 12 positions agree with TRBD2. The ends lost 0 bases at V and 0 bases at J; junction bases unmatched: 12. This CDR3 region has 20 residues. Germline lookup yields CDR1 LGHDT and CDR2 YNNKEL (reference sequence). The CDR3 region has the DNA TGTGCCAGCAGCCAAGATAGGGGGGGACTAGCGGGTTCCCCCTCCTACGAGCAGTACTTC. Protein product: CASSQDRGGLAGSPSYEQYF.

V and J are TRBV5-1 and TRBJ2-3; no clear D. Trimming removed 0 bases at V and 1 base at J, with 9 bases between. The CDR3 sequence is 15 residues long. The germline CDR1 and CDR2 sequences are SGHRS and YFSETQ. The CDR3, as DNA: TGCGCCAGCAGCTTGGACAGTCCCGGCACAGATACGCAGTATTTT. Translating gives CASSLDSPGTDTQYF.

The chain carries TRBV2 and TRBJ2-1; the D gene is possibly TRBD2 (6 bases). The CDR3 loop spans 15 amino acids. From germline, CDR1 is SNHLY and CDR2 FYNNEI. V was pared by 6 bases and J by 0 bases, with 12 bases between. CDR3 coding DNA: TGTGCCAGCAGGAAAGCGGGCTCCTCCTACAATGAGCAGTTCTTC. Protein product: CASRKAGSSYNEQFF.

The chain carries TRBV28 and TRBJ2-5, with D maybe TRBD1 (5 bases). Trimming left V 7 bases short and J 5 bases short, with 11 bases between. The CDR3 extends over 12 amino acids. Germline CDR1 reads MDHEN; CDR2 reads SYDVKM. For the CDR3, the DNA is TGTGCCAGCATGGCAGGGCTGGAGACCCAGTACTTC. This sequence encodes CASMAGLETQYF.

This chain uses TRBV7-3 with TRBJ2-3, with TRBD2 matching over 8 bases. The CDR3 runs 16 residues. Trimming at V came to 3 bases and at J to 0 bases, leaving 5 bases not matched to a gene. CDR1 SGHTA and CDR2 FQGTGA come from the germline V gene. CDR3 in amino acids: CASSLRGDASTDTQYF. CDR3 DNA sequence: TGTGCCAGCAGCTTGCGGGGGGACGCTAGCACAGATACGCAGTATTTT. The variable domain in full, completed from reference TRBV7-3 and TRBJ2-3, reads GAGVSQTPSNKVTEKGKYVELRCDPISGHTALYWYRQSLGQGPEFLIYFQGTGAADDSGLPNDRFFAVRPEGSVSTLKIQRTERGDSAVYLCASSLRGDASTDTQYFGPGTRLTVL.

This chain uses TRBV19 with TRBJ2-1, with a weak D call TRBD1 (7 bases). The CDR3 length is 17 residues. Trimming removed 3 bases at V and 0 bases at J, with 15 bases between. The germline gives CDR1 LNHDA, CDR2 SQIVND (reference sequence). CDR3 in DNA: TGTGCCAGTAGTATCCTTTGGCAGGGGGGCTCCTACAATGAGCAGTTCTTC. Its translation: CASSILWQGGSYNEQFF. Supplemented by reference TRBV19 and TRBJ2-1, the full variable domain reads DGGITQSPKYLFRKEGQNVTLSCEQNLNHDAMYWYRQDPGQGLRLIYYSQIVNDFQKGDIAEGYSVSREKKESFPLTVTSAQKNPTAFYLCASSILWQGGSYNEQFFGPGTRLTVL.

This sequence joins TRBV12-3 or TRBV12-4 and TRBJ2-6, with D possibly matching TRBD2 (6 bases). The CDR3 length is 13 residues. Trimming left V 6 bases short and J 11 bases short, with 14 bases between. Written as DNA, the CDR3 is TGTGCCAGCAGCCTGGGACTGTCCGACGTCCTGACTTTC. Translated: CASSLGLSDVLTF.

The chain recombines TRBV4-1 with TRBJ2-5, with TRBD2 matching 7 bases. V gave up 0 bases and J gave up 7 bases; unmatched junction bases: 2. Germline loops: CDR1 MGHRA, CDR2 YSYEKL. The CDR3 sequence is 13 residues long. CDR3 in amino acids: CASSQESGGTQYF. The CDR3 DNA follows: TGCGCCAGCAGCCAAGAATCGGGAGGGACCCAGTACTTC.

This chain links TRBV20-1 with TRBJ2-1; weak D call: TRBD1 (6 bases). Trimming cost V 0 bases and J 9 bases, with 12 bases left between them. There are 13 residues in the CDR3. Germline assignment: CDR1 DFQATT and CDR2 SNEGSKA (reference sequence). CDR3 in amino acids: CSAREQGQGEQFF. CDR3 nucleotides: TGCAGTGCTAGAGAACAGGGTCAGGGTGAGCAGTTCTTC.

This chain uses TRBV9 with TRBJ2-7; TRBD1 might be the D (5 bases). This CDR3 has 15 residues. Trimming pared 0 bases from V and 5 bases from J, leaving 15 bases between. Germline V gene sequence: CDR1 SGDLS, CDR2 YYNGEE. CDR3 sequence: CASSVEGNGFDEQYF. The CDR3, as DNA: TGTGCCAGCAGCGTAGAGGGGAACGGGTTTGACGAGCAGTACTTC.

The gene calls are TRBV4-3 and TRBJ2-3; D unclear. The V end lost 0 bases, the J end lost 2 bases, and 15 bases lay between the germline ends. Germline values: CDR1 LGHNA, CDR2 YSLEER. CDR3 size: 17 residues. Here the CDR3 DNA reads TGCGCCAGCAGCCAAGATGTCCCGCATACTTCCACAGATACGCAGTATTTT. Translation gives CASSQDVPHTSTDTQYF.

The chain recombines TRBV9 with TRBJ1-3; D possibly corresponds to TRBD1 (6 bases). CDR3 length: 16 residues. Trimming removed 3 bases from V and 0 bases from J, with 13 bases in between. Per the germline V gene, CDR1 is SGDLS and CDR2 is YYNGEE. The CDR3 region is CASSGRQDHSGNTIYF. CDR3 nucleotide sequence: TGTGCCAGCAGCGGACGACAGGACCACTCTGGAAACACCATATATTTT.